This T cell receptor beta chain originates from a study of blood T cell repertoires in COVID-19. Overall study context: Spain, Italy and the United States supplied samples that represented acute and convalescent COVID-19. Sources were T cells, B-cell-depleted T cells, or PBMCs; the material itself was cDNA or gDNA.

J gave up 1 base and V 3 bases, and 3 bases lay outside the gene matches. The CDR3 is made up of 14 amino acids. CDR1 SGHNT and CDR2 YYREEE come from the germline V gene (reference sequence). As handled by the study authors: Amplified reference gene primers provided the basis for estimating nucleated cell counts. Profiling relied on immunoSEQ multiplex PCR, and the TCRdb table lists in-frame clones only, not all of them. That table furnishes V, J and clone size, whereas the DNA furnished D and trimming. The data show around 250,000 clones, with around four fifths seen just once and roughly 9.4% held by the top ten.

This clonotype was sampled from a man aged 35 to 55 with active or convalescent COVID-19. The sequencing input was peripheral blood. The chain employs TRBV5-4 and TRBJ2-7, with 8 bases aligning to TRBD2. The CDR3 reads CASSSPGGSYEQYF. The CDR3 DNA sequence: TGTGCCAGCAGCTCCCCGGGGGGGTCCTACGAGCAGTACTTC.